Given below is one T cell receptor (beta chain) in context. Its antigen is currently unknown. Likely a read error: the CDR3 ends without its conserved phenylalanine or tryptophan. Germline V lookup: CDR1 DFQATT, CDR2 SNEGSKA (reference sequence). This CDR3 is 17 amino acids long. The V end lost 2 bases, the J end lost 3 bases, and 22 bases lay between the germline ends. This specimen belongs to a study of glioma-infiltrating T cells. About the study: Low-grade gliomas were grade II; glioblastomas were grade IV at initial diagnosis. Around 1 million peripheral T cells were targeted at about 4.5- to 11-fold coverage.

Study-level findings and limits: Only very few CDR3 sequences appeared in both tissue and blood. A blood CDR3 motif signature was depleted in highly divergent patients.

Using RNA template, CDR3s of TCR alpha and beta were amplified with iRepertoire arm-PCR. MiXCR was run by TCRdb on the multiplex PCR reads, yielding one entry per CDR3 protein. Of 400,000 or so distinct CDR3 sequences listed, 41% were seen once; the top ten hold around 12%. Sequencing input: glioma tissue, nonneoplastic brain tissue, or PBMCs (not recorded which). This rearrangement joins TRBV20-1 to TRBJ1-1; D might be TRBD1 (5 bases). The clonotype originates from a human donor with low-grade glioma or glioblastoma, undergoing nonglioma brain surgery, or in good health (not recorded which). For the CDR3, the DNA is TGCAGTGCTAGATCGCGGGGGGGATGGATCTCCGACACTGAAGCTTTCCTT. Translation: CSARSRGGWISDTEAFL.